Listed here is a single TCR beta chain. The target of this receptor is not known. Per-base quality was not reported, and no clone a single base away is much larger than it. This sample was included in a study of spatial heterogeneity in lung cancer (dated by TCRdb to between 2018 and 2021). About the full investigation: Beta-chain transcripts were consistently detected in greater numbers than alpha-chain transcripts, which likely reflects a higher abundance of beta-chain transcripts. In the raw uncorrected reads, each unique combination of TCR and UMI appeared on average more than ten times. TCR alpha and beta repertoires were quantitatively compared across multiple tumor regions, matched nontumor lung and blood in non-small cell lung cancer. Nonsynonymous mutation counts, determined by whole-exome sequencing of tumor tissue, were related to features of the TCR repertoire. At surgery, both alpha and beta chains were TCR-sequenced in under 250 tumor regions, 64 matched nontumor lung samples and a few dozen PBMC samples. Overall results and qualifications from the work: Ubiquitous expanded tumor TCRs showed up in blood more often at tumor resection than at routine follow-up. Confirming at a functional level the hypothesis that regional TCRs recognize regional mutations was considered to require additional single-cell paired TCR alpha and beta sequencing.

Taken with the paper, the label for time point translates to: sample taken at primary tumor resection. Donors were around 69 patients with early-stage, untreated non-small cell lung cancer from the lung TRACERx cohort. Whole RNA extracted from tumor and nontumor lung tissue, or from cryopreserved PBMC samples, was used for TCR sequencing without cell sorting. Only patients with enough RNA available from two or more tumor regions were chosen for TCR sequencing. Receptors were amplified or captured by 5' RACE. The sequencer listed for this sample is NextSeq 500. In the TCR library protocol, a unique molecular identifier was attached to each TCR cDNA molecule so that PCR and sequencing errors could be corrected. Regarding the original processing steps: TCR identification, UMI-based error correction and CDR3 extraction were performed with Decombinator tools. TCRs above a frequency of 2 per 1,000, corresponding to the top 1% of the tumor frequency distribution, were defined as expanded. Each repertoire was subsampled 100 times to 5,000 TCRs, after which Renyi diversity was computed with the R vegan package. To build CDR3 similarity networks, amino acid triplet string-kernel similarity was used, and CDR3s were connected when their pairwise similarity was above 0.82. TCRdb trimmed public reads at Q25 via fastp, called clones via MiXCR and kept in-frame beta chains. Every CDR3 protein is listed once, alongside the most common genes and DNA of its rows. The V and J calls were not made by the authors but by TCRdb's processing. The sample table holds 20,000 to 25,000 distinct CDR3 sequences, of which 5.8% were seen once. The top ten clonotypes cover about 35% of the sample.

The germline V and J ends show losses of 6 bases and 1 base respectively, and no gene match explains 7 bases of the junction. Via the germline V gene, CDR1 is SNHLY and CDR2 FYNNEI. The CDR3 has 15 amino acids, counting the end cysteine and phenylalanine. Only CDR3 DNA is held: 45 bases, read in frame from base 1. The TCR sequence derives from a male donor with early-stage non-small cell lung cancer. Sequenced material: PBMCs, taken at surgery. This sequence uses TRBV2 and TRBJ2-3; 7 central nucleotides agree with TRBD2. Here is the DNA: TGTGCCAGCAGGCAAGGGCTAGCGGGCACAGATACGCAGTATTTT. It codes for CASRQGLAGTDTQYF.